The 21 T cell receptor beta chains reported below all come from one sample, sequenced in a study of shared clonotypes between healthy human individuals. Sequenced by immunoSEQ multiplex PCR; TCRdb stores in-frame clones only, minus some. Of roughly 590,000 clones in the sample, about 95% were seen once. Cells designated naive CD8 were CD45RO-negative and were positively selected for CCR7, with terminally differentiated effector memory CD45RA+ cells excluded. Sequencing was done on a sample of naive CD8+ T cells sorted from blood. The source of these receptors is a woman between 25 and 40 years old in good health.

The chain has TRBV7-9 and TRBJ2-2, with 7 nucleotides matching TRBD2. Germline CDR1 reads SEHNR; CDR2 reads FQNEAQ (reference sequence). V dropped 5 bases and J dropped 1; count of bases not matched to a gene: 10. The CDR3 sequence is 17 residues long. CDR3 region: CASSPLGAGWNTGELFF. In nucleotides, the CDR3 is TGTGCCAGCAGCCCTCTTGGAGCGGGATGGAACACCGGGGAGCTGTTTTTT.

The chain employs TRBV5-1 and TRBJ2-1, with no clear D. The germline CDR1 and CDR2 sequences are SGHRS and YFSETQ. The CDR3 spans 13 residues. Trimming left V 4 bases short and J 4 bases short, with 9 bases between. This chain's CDR3 is CASSLSNYNEQFF. DNA for the CDR3: TGCGCCAGCAGCCTCAGTAATTACAATGAGCAGTTCTTC.

This chain joins TRBV25-1 and TRBJ2-7; 8 nucleotides line up with TRBD1. Losses at the gene ends were 6 bases for V and 3 bases for J; bases not matched to a gene: 1. Germline V CDR1 and CDR2: MGHDK, SYGVNS. The CDR3 runs to 12 residues. CDR3 bases: TGTGCCAGCAGAGACAGGGGCTACGAGCAGTACTTC. Its translation: CASRDRGYEQYF.

The V gene is TRBV28, the J gene TRBJ2-1; tentative D call: TRBD2 (5 bases). CDR1 is MDHEN, CDR2 SYDVKM, per germline. V lost 2 bases and J lost 8, with 16 bases in between. The CDR3 loop spans 15 amino acids. CDR3 sequence: CASSLLGGGWDEQFF. Written as DNA, the CDR3 is TGTGCCAGCAGTTTACTGGGTGGAGGTTGGGATGAGCAGTTCTTC. Complete variable domain (other parts from reference TRBV28 and TRBJ2-1): DVKVTQSSRYLVKRTGEKVFLECVQDMDHENMFWYRQDPGLGLRLIYFSYDVKMKEKGDIPEGYSVSREKKERFSLILESASTNQTSMYLCASSLLGGGWDEQFFGPGTRLTVL.

The gene calls are TRBV30 and TRBJ2-1; perhaps TRBD2 as D (5 bases). Trimming stripped 2 bases from V and 0 bases from J, with 20 bases between. This CDR3 spans 18 amino acids. Germline CDR1 is GTSNPN and CDR2 is SVGIG (reference sequence). The CDR3 bases are TGTGCCTGGAGTTCACCATATATCGACTACAGCTCCTACAATGAGCAGTTCTTC. It translates to CAWSSPYIDYSSYNEQFF.

The gene calls are TRBV5-6 and TRBJ2-5; a weak D match, TRBD2 (5 bases). The end of the DNA aligns better with TRBJ2-7, so the J call may be wrong. The CDR3 covers 15 residues. Germline CDR1 and CDR2: SGHDT and YYEEEE. CDR3 coding DNA: TGTGCCAGCAGCTTGGCCGGGCTAGCTAACTACGAGCAGTACTTC. Its protein product is CASSLAGLANYEQYF.

This clone was seen only a few times. The rearrangement links TRBV5-5 to TRBJ2-7; 7 bases match TRBD1. This CDR3 comprises 14 residues. V dropped 0 bases and J dropped 3; count of bases not matched to a gene: 3. Germline CDR1 is SGHKS and CDR2 is YYEKEE (reference sequence). CDR3 coding DNA: TGTGCCAGCAGCTTGGGACAGGGATACTACGAGCAGTACTTC. Translating gives CASSLGQGYYEQYF.

The chain carries TRBV19 and TRBJ1-1; D not certain. The CDR3 loop spans 14 amino acids. The germline V gene has CDR1 LNHDA and CDR2 SQIVND (reference sequence). Between the trimmed V and J ends, which lost 1 base and 1 base, there was a span of 7 bases. The CDR3 DNA is TGTGCCAGTAGTATAGGTGCCAGGAACACTGAAGCTTTCTTT. This translates into CASSIGARNTEAFF.

The chain has TRBV5-1 and TRBJ2-7, with 10 positions matching TRBD2. The V gene's germline CDR1 is SGHRS and CDR2 YFSETQ. The junction had 11 bases not matched to a gene; V was cut back by 2 bases and J by 0 bases. The CDR3 is 18 amino acids. This chain's CDR3 is CASSLGRRTSGPSYEQYF. CDR3 coding DNA: TGCGCCAGCAGCTTAGGACGGAGGACTAGCGGACCCTCCTACGAGCAGTACTTC.

J is TRBJ2-1 and V is TRBV2; D possibly corresponds to TRBD2 (7 bases). The CDR3 totals 13 residues. Germline V gene lookup returns CDR1 SNHLY and CDR2 FYNNEI. CDR3 region: CAEGGGTYNEQFF. The CDR3 DNA follows: TGTGCGGAGGGGGGAGGGACCTACAATGAGCAGTTCTTC.

The chain links TRBV19 to TRBJ2-3; possibly TRBD2 for D (5 bases). Germline CDR1 reads LNHDA; CDR2 reads SQIVND (reference sequence). Trimming pared 6 bases from V and 1 base from J, leaving 17 bases between. This CDR3 region has 16 residues. CDR3 amino acids: CASRDQVASGTDTQYF. The CDR3 DNA follows: TGTGCCAGTAGGGATCAAGTAGCGAGCGGCACAGATACGCAGTATTTT.

The chain has TRBV27 and TRBJ1-5, with TRBD1 matching over 7 bases. The germline V gene encodes CDR1 MNHEY and CDR2 SMNVEV (reference sequence). Germline trimming cut 5 bases from V and 1 base from J; bases unmatched to any gene: 14. This CDR3 spans 18 amino acids. The CDR3 DNA is TGTGCCAGCAGTCTAACAGGGGTCCACATCTTAAGCAATCAGCCCCAGCATTTT. Amino acid sequence: CASSLTGVHILSNQPQHF.

This chain uses TRBV29-1 with TRBJ2-1; 7 bases are a match to TRBD1. The germline gives CDR1 SQVTM, CDR2 ANQGSEA. The CDR3 is made up of 14 amino acids. V was clipped by 5 bases and J by 4 bases; unmatched bases: 8. Written as DNA, the CDR3 is TGCAGCGTTTATGGGACAGAAAATTACAATGAGCAGTTCTTC. The encoded protein is CSVYGTENYNEQFF.

The CDR3, as DNA: TGTGCCAGCAGCGAAACGGGACTAGCGGGAGTATATACCGGGGAGCTGTTTTTT. Protein: CASSETGLAGVYTGELFF. The V gene is TRBV9, the J gene TRBJ2-2, with TRBD2 matching 14 bases. V was pared by 3 bases and J by 5 bases, with 9 bases of the junction left unmatched. This CDR3 is built from 18 residues. Germline V gene lookup returns CDR1 SGDLS and CDR2 YYNGEE.

The V gene is TRBV28, the J gene TRBJ1-1, with D possibly TRBD1 on 5 matching bases. The V and J ends lost 5 bases and 5 bases respectively, with 12 bases between them. The CDR3 has 13 residues. Germline lookup yields CDR1 MDHEN and CDR2 SYDVKM. The CDR3 coding sequence is TGTGCCAGCAGTCTATACGGGGGAACTGAAGCTTTCTTT. This codes for CASSLYGGTEAFF.

The chain has TRBV7-9 and TRBJ1-1; maybe TRBD1 (5 bases). V lost 5 bases to trimming and J lost 1 base, with 11 bases between them. The length of the CDR3 is 14 residues. The germline CDR1 and CDR2 sequences are SEHNR and FQNEAQ (reference sequence). The CDR3 is CASSPGTQNTEAFF. CDR3 bases: TGTGCCAGCAGCCCGGGGACCCAGAACACTGAAGCTTTCTTT.

In this sample, this clone turned up once. In DNA form, the CDR3 reads TGTGCCAGCAGCTTGTCGGGGACAGGGGAAGCTGGAAACACCATATATTTT. Translated, it gives CASSLSGTGEAGNTIYF. The chain carries TRBV7-9 and TRBJ1-3; 10 positions match TRBD1. V lost 3 bases and J lost 2; bases outside the gene matches: 7. Germline values: CDR1 SEHNR, CDR2 FQNEAQ (reference sequence). The CDR3 extends over 17 amino acids.

A note on this clone: Within the sample, other DNA sequences also encode this same CDR3. This rearrangement joins TRBV11-3 to TRBJ1-1, with D unresolved. Germline CDR1 is SGHNT and CDR2 is YENEEA. Trimming shortened V by 1 base and J by 3 bases, and 3 bases separated the two germline ends. This CDR3 spans 12 amino acids. CDR3 amino acids: CASSLGDTEAFF. The CDR3 DNA is TGTGCCAGCAGCTTAGGGGACACTGAAGCTTTCTTT. The entire variable domain, with the rest obtained from reference TRBV11-3 and TRBJ1-1, is as follows: EAGVVQSPRYKIIEKKQPVAFWCNPISGHNTLYWYLQNLGQGPELLIRYENEEAVDDSQLPKDRFSAERLKGVDSTLKIQPAELGDSAVYLCASSLGDTEAFFGQGTRLTVV.

This chain uses TRBV28 with TRBJ1-5; D unresolved. Looked up from germline, CDR1 is MDHEN and CDR2 is SYDVKM. V lost 3 bases and J 4 bases, leaving 13 bases between the germline ends. CDR3 length equals 15 residues. In DNA, the CDR3 is TGTGCCAGCAGTTTTGCCCGGGTTCTAAATCAGCCCCAGCATTTT. Its translation is CASSFARVLNQPQHF.

This chain connects TRBV28 to TRBJ2-2; D gene ambiguous. Germline loops: CDR1 MDHEN, CDR2 SYDVKM. This CDR3 comprises 10 residues. The V end was cut by 6 bases, the J end by 6 bases, with 2 bases between. The CDR3 region has the DNA TGTGCCAGCAGGGCCGGGGAGCTGTTTTTT. It yields the protein CASRAGELFF.

This CDR3 is CASSLGSGRANDEQYF. The DNA of the CDR3 is TGCGCCAGCAGCTTGGGTAGCGGGAGGGCCAACGACGAGCAGTACTTC. J is TRBJ2-7 and V is TRBV5-1; 11 nucleotides agree with TRBD2. Germline V gene sequence: CDR1 SGHRS, CDR2 YFSETQ. V dropped 0 bases and J dropped 5; count of bases not matched to a gene: 7. The CDR3 totals 16 residues.